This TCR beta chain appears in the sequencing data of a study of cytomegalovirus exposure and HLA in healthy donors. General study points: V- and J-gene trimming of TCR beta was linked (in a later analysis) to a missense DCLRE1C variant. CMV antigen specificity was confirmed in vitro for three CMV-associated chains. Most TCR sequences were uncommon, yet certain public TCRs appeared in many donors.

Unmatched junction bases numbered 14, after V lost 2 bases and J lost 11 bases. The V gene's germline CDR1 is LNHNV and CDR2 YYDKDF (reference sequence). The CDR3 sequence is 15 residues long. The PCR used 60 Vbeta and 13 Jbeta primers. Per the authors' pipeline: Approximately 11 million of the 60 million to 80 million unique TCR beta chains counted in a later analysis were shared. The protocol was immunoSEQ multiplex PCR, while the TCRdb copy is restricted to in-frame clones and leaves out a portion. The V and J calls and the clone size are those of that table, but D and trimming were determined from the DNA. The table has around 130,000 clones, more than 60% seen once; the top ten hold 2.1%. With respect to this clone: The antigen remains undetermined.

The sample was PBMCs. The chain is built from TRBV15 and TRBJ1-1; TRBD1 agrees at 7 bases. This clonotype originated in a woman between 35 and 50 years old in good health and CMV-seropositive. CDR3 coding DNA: TGTGCCACCAGCAGAAGGGGCAGGGGGTCAATGGAGGCTTTCTTT. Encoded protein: CATSRRGRGSMEAFF.